Below, 27 T cell receptor beta chains from the same sample are listed, as sequenced in a study of shared clonotypes between healthy human individuals. The data were produced by immunoSEQ multiplex PCR, yet TCRdb's version contains in-frame clones alone and is incomplete. The sample includes approximately 500,000 clones, about four fifths of them seen just once. Sequencing was done on a sample of PBMCs. Source of these receptors: a middle-aged woman in good health. Some clones in this sample may be carry-over from other donors' samples.

The chain recombines TRBV11-2 with TRBJ1-2; 8 positions agree with TRBD1. Germline V CDR1 and CDR2: SGHAT, FQNNGV. The J segment lost 8 bases and the V segment lost 3 bases, leaving 8 bases of the junction unmatched. This CDR3 is 14 amino acids long. CDR3 amino acids: CASSFEGQGAGYTF. In DNA form, the CDR3 reads TGTGCCAGCAGCTTCGAAGGACAGGGTGCCGGCTACACCTTC.

The chain is built from TRBV5-1 and TRBJ2-7; D may correspond to TRBD1 or TRBD2 (5 bases each). CDR1 is SGHRS, CDR2 YFSETQ, per germline. V was cut by 1 base and J by 4 bases, with 18 bases left in between. This CDR3 has 16 amino acids. CDR3: CASSLRANPGRYEQYF. CDR3 coding DNA: TGCGCCAGCAGCTTGAGGGCTAATCCGGGACGTTACGAGCAGTACTTC. The whole variable domain, filled in from reference TRBV5-1 and TRBJ2-7, reads KAGVTQTPRYLIKTRGQQVTLSCSPISGHRSVSWYQQTPGQGLQFLFEYFSETQRNKGNFPGRFSGRQFSNSRSEMNVSTLELGDSALYLCASSLRANPGRYEQYFGPGTRLTVT.

This clone was seen a single time. The rearrangement joins TRBV2 to TRBJ2-1; D is unresolved. CDR3 length: 14 amino acids. Trimming stripped 5 bases from V and 9 bases from J, with 17 bases between. Germline-derived CDR1 and CDR2 are SNHLY and FYNNEI. Here the CDR3 DNA reads TGTGCCAGCAGTTTCAGAGTAGATCGTAGTGAGCAGTTCTTC. Its translation: CASSFRVDRSEQFF.

The chain is built from TRBV5-4 and TRBJ1-2, with 11 bases aligning to TRBD1. The CDR3 is made up of 16 amino acids. After removal of 4 bases from V and 4 bases from J, the junction contained 9 bases not matched to a gene. Per the germline V gene, CDR1 is SGHNT and CDR2 is YYREEE (reference sequence). The CDR3 DNA reads TGTGCCAGCAGCATACGGACAGGGGGCATTGGCTATGGCTACACCTTC. As protein: CASSIRTGGIGYGYTF.

This rearrangement joins TRBV6-6 to TRBJ2-5, with D unresolved. This CDR3 has 14 residues. Trimming removed 2 bases from V and 3 bases from J, with 10 bases in between. Germline V gene lookup returns CDR1 MNHNY and CDR2 SVGAGI (reference sequence). The CDR3 nucleotides are TGTGCCAGCAGTTACCTATTCCTAGAAGAGACCCAGTACTTC. Its protein is CASSYLFLEETQYF.

This chain uses TRBV2 with TRBJ2-5; 11 bases line up with TRBD2. The V and J ends lost 5 bases and 5 bases, in that order; junction bases with no gene match: 4. Germline V CDR1 and CDR2: SNHLY, FYNNEI. The CDR3 is 14 amino acids. The CDR3 DNA follows: TGTGCCAGCAGTACTAGCGGGAGAGGGGAGACCCAGTACTTC. Translated: CASSTSGRGETQYF.

J is TRBJ1-4 and V is TRBV5-5; D unresolved. The CDR3 totals 16 residues. V gave up 3 bases and J gave up 0 bases, with 12 bases separating them. Germline lookup yields CDR1 SGHKS and CDR2 YYEKEE (reference sequence). Written as DNA, the CDR3 is TGTGCCAGCAGCTCGAGGGCCGTTGCAACTAATGAAAAACTGTTTTTT. This codes for CASSSRAVATNEKLFF.

This clone has a handful of counts. The rearrangement links TRBV2 to TRBJ2-1; 9 positions agree with TRBD1. The germline V gene encodes CDR1 SNHLY and CDR2 FYNNEI. Germline trimming cut 4 bases from V and 5 bases from J; bases unmatched to any gene: 9. The CDR3 is made up of 16 amino acids. CDR3 bases: TGTGCCAGCAGTGCCGTTCTGACAGGGGGACACAATGAGCAGTTCTTC. It specifies CASSAVLTGGHNEQFF.

The chain recombines TRBV5-1 with TRBJ2-5; perhaps TRBD1 as D (6 bases). The CDR3 extends over 14 amino acids. V was cut by 3 bases and J by 10 bases, with 19 bases left in between. The germline gives CDR1 SGHRS, CDR2 YFSETQ. The CDR3 is CASSWDTGVSDQYF. The CDR3 bases are TGCGCCAGCAGCTGGGACACCGGCGTGAGTGACCAGTACTTC. Variable domain in full (rest from reference TRBV5-1 and TRBJ2-5): KAGVTQTPRYLIKTRGQQVTLSCSPISGHRSVSWYQQTPGQGLQFLFEYFSETQRNKGNFPGRFSGRQFSNSRSEMNVSTLELGDSALYLCASSWDTGVSDQYFGPGTRLLVL.

The rearrangement links TRBV7-3 to TRBJ1-1, with D hard to call. Germline V gene data show CDR1 as SGHTA and CDR2 as FQGTGA. The V and J ends lost 5 bases and 1 base respectively, with 14 bases between them. CDR3 length: 15 amino acids. CDR3 sequence (DNA): TGTGCCAGCAGCACCACGGGAGGGTCGAACACTGAAGCTTTCTTT. It encodes CASSTTGGSNTEAFF. Full variable domain (missing parts from reference TRBV7-3 and TRBJ1-1): GAGVSQTPSNKVTEKGKYVELRCDPISGHTALYWYRQSLGQGPEFLIYFQGTGAADDSGLPNDRFFAVRPEGSVSTLKIQRTERGDSAVYLCASSTTGGSNTEAFFGQGTRLTVV.

This clone appeared once. V and J are TRBV4-2 and TRBJ2-1; 12 nucleotides align to TRBD2. Germline V gene sequence: CDR1 LGHNA, CDR2 YNFKEQ. V lost 4 bases to trimming and J lost 9 bases; unmatched junction nucleotides: 7. The CDR3 sequence is 15 residues long. The CDR3 DNA reads TGTGCCAGCAGCCCCCTAGCGGGAGGGCCTGGTGAGCAGTTCTTC. Amino acids: CASSPLAGGPGEQFF.

With respect to this clone: A junction boundary mismatches the germline segment, possibly from a read error. The V call is TRBV6-1, the J call TRBJ2-7; D may be TRBD2 (5 bases). Germline loops: CDR1 MNHNS, CDR2 SASEGT. The CDR3 loop spans 14 amino acids. The CDR3 region is CAISVTDLEGEQYF. CDR3 sequence (DNA): TGTGCCATCAGTGTTACGGACTTAGAGGGAGAGCAGTACTTC.

This clone has just one count. This chain joins TRBV11-2 and TRBJ2-1, with D tentatively TRBD1 (6 bases). Germline CDR1 reads SGHAT; CDR2 reads FQNNGV. V was trimmed by 5 bases and J by 14 bases, leaving 16 bases between them. The CDR3 has 12 amino acids. The DNA of the CDR3 is TGTGCCAGCAGCACCCGGGCTGCAGGGGAGTTCTTC. Protein product: CASSTRAAGEFF.

The V and J genes are TRBV30 and TRBJ1-6; D gene unclear. The germline gives CDR1 GTSNPN, CDR2 SVGIG (reference sequence). The V gene lost 2 bases and the J gene lost 5 bases, with 16 bases spanning the gap. CDR3 length: 16 amino acids. The CDR3 DNA is TGTGCCTGGAGTCTGGTAGGCGCGGGTAATAATTCACCCCTCCACTTT. Its protein is CAWSLVGAGNNSPLHF.

This clone was observed a handful of times. J is TRBJ1-1 and V is TRBV29-1; D uncertain. CDR3 length equals 14 residues. Per germline, CDR1 SQVTM and CDR2 ANQGSEA. Deletions cut 7 bases from V and 1 base from J, with 16 bases between. CDR3 in DNA: TGCAGCGCCGGCCGGGGTTTGGGGAACACTGAAGCTTTCTTT. Translation gives CSAGRGLGNTEAFF.

J is TRBJ1-1 and V is TRBV2; 7 bases align to TRBD1. The CDR3 covers 13 residues. V trimming: 10 bases; J trimming: 1 base; junction bases outside the gene matches: 6. Germline CDR1 and CDR2: SNHLY and FYNNEI. As DNA, the CDR3 is TGTGCCATATCAGACAGGGCGAACACTGAAGCTTTCTTT. Its translation is CAISDRANTEAFF.

J is TRBJ2-7 and V is TRBV2; TRBD1 matches 10 bases. CDR1 SNHLY and CDR2 FYNNEI come from the germline V gene. J gave up 7 bases and V 9 bases, and 12 bases lay outside the gene matches. This CDR3 has 14 residues. CDR3 sequence: CASTPGQGFLEQYF. CDR3 coding DNA: TGTGCCAGTACACCGGGACAGGGGTTCTTGGAGCAGTACTTC.

The chain recombines TRBV9 with TRBJ2-7; D might be TRBD2 (6 bases). Per germline, CDR1 SGDLS and CDR2 YYNGEE. This CDR3 has 12 amino acids. V lost 9 bases, J lost 0 bases, and 10 bases lay in between. The CDR3 sequence is CAIAVSSYEQYF. CDR3 DNA: TGTGCCATAGCGGTGAGCTCCTACGAGCAGTACTTC. Together with reference TRBV9 and TRBJ2-7, the CDR3 gives the full variable domain: DSGVTQTPKHLITATGQRVTLRCSPRSGDLSVYWYQQSLDQGLQFLIQYYNGEERAKGNILERFSAQQFPDLHSELNLSSLELGDSALYFCAIAVSSYEQYFGPGTRLTVT.

This clone has only one observation. This chain uses TRBV2 with TRBJ2-1, with D possibly called TRBD1 or TRBD2 (5 bases each). Between the trimmed V and J ends, which lost 7 bases and 8 bases, there was a span of 18 bases. The CDR3 has 14 amino acids. Germline V gene lookup returns CDR1 SNHLY and CDR2 FYNNEI. CDR3 loop: CASTEGPGLDEQFF. CDR3 coding DNA: TGTGCCAGCACCGAGGGGCCAGGGTTGGATGAGCAGTTCTTC.

The V gene is TRBV7-2, the J gene TRBJ1-2; a possible D gene is TRBD1 (6 bases). From germline, CDR1 is SGHTA and CDR2 FQGNSA. The V end lost 5 bases, the J end lost 3 bases, and 25 bases lay between the germline ends. There are 18 residues in the CDR3. CDR3 in amino acids: CASSLLSGVQGNYYGYTF. The CDR3 region has the DNA TGTGCCAGCAGCCTTCTATCTGGGGTACAGGGTAATTACTATGGCTACACCTTC.

The chain employs TRBV7-9 and TRBJ1-2; TRBD1 matches at 7 bases. CDR1 and CDR2 (germline): SEHNR, FQNEAQ (reference sequence). After removal of 6 bases from V and 0 bases from J, the junction contained 13 bases not matched to a gene. The CDR3 is made up of 17 amino acids. The chain's CDR3 is CASRPRDSRTSNYGYTF. The CDR3 nucleotides read TGTGCCAGCAGACCCCGGGACAGCCGAACCTCTAACTATGGCTACACCTTC.

The gene calls are TRBV7-8 and TRBJ2-7; D perhaps matches TRBD2 (6 bases). The CDR3 has 16 residues. The V end lost 4 bases, the J end lost 9 bases, and 25 bases lay between the germline ends. Per the germline V gene, CDR1 is SGHVS and CDR2 is FQNEAQ. DNA for the CDR3: TGTGCCAGCAGCTCTCGCTCTCGGAACGGGAGAAAATGGCAGTACTTC. Translating it yields CASSSRSRNGRKWQYF.

The J gene is TRBJ2-1, the V gene TRBV11-2, with TRBD2 matching 12 bases. CDR1 and CDR2 (germline): SGHAT, FQNNGV. This CDR3 is 16 amino acids long. Trimming at V came to 5 bases and at J to 5 bases, leaving 7 bases not matched to a gene. Written as DNA, the CDR3 is TGTGCCAGCAGCCCAAGACTAGCGGGAGCCGACAATGAGCAGTTCTTC. Translation: CASSPRLAGADNEQFF.

This clone has only one observation. The rearrangement uses TRBV4-2 and TRBJ1-4; perhaps TRBD1 as D (5 bases). Germline V CDR1 and CDR2: LGHNA, YNFKEQ. The V end was cut by 1 base, the J end by 7 bases, with 13 bases between. This CDR3 is built from 15 residues. CDR3 nucleotide sequence: TGTGCCAGCAGCCAAGCCCGGGGGGTCGGTGAAAAACTGTTTTTT. Encoded protein: CASSQARGVGEKLFF.

Remarks on this clone: Within the sample, other DNA sequences also encode this same CDR3. The V call is TRBV7-9, the J call TRBJ1-4; D is ambiguous. Germline CDR1 reads SEHNR; CDR2 reads FQNEAQ (reference sequence). The CDR3 is made up of 14 amino acids. V lost 0 bases and J lost 5, with 7 bases in between. The CDR3 loop is CASSLAGSNEKLFF. The CDR3 coding sequence is TGTGCCAGCAGCTTAGCCGGTTCGAATGAAAAACTGTTTTTT.

This sequence joins TRBV7-9 and TRBJ2-7, with a possible D match to TRBD1 (5 bases). Germline CDR1 is SEHNR and CDR2 is FQNEAQ (reference sequence). The V and J ends lost 3 bases and 2 bases respectively, with 20 bases between them. This CDR3 is built from 17 residues. CDR3 DNA: TGTGCCAGCAGCTTTGATTTCGGTGAACAGGACCCCTACGAGCAGTACTTC. Translation: CASSFDFGEQDPYEQYF.

This chain connects TRBV28 to TRBJ1-2; D is ambiguous. V was pared by 6 bases and J by 8 bases, with 13 bases between. The germline CDR1 and CDR2 sequences are MDHEN and SYDVKM. The length of the CDR3 is 12 residues. CDR3 residues: CASSRTKVGYTF. The CDR3 bases are TGTGCCAGCAGCCGGACGAAAGTGGGCTACACCTTC.